This TCR beta chain was sequenced for a study of shared clonotypes between healthy human individuals. Study details: Researchers assigned three CD4 naive, three CD4 memory, two CD8 naive and one CD8 memory plate to each donor. Whole-study results and caveats: The study generally estimated greater richness for naive than memory subsets.

This CDR3 is 14 amino acids long. J lost 4 bases, V lost 2 bases, and 5 bases had no gene match. Germline V gives CDR1 SGHRS, CDR2 YFSETQ. Original data processing: Junction-only sequences produced by ImmunoSEQ had no quality scores, so filtering differed. TCRdb keeps only in-frame clones here, not all; method: immunoSEQ multiplex PCR. V and J calls plus clone size are reproduced from that table; the DNA served to infer D and trimming. Counted here are about 2.4 million clones, 93% occurring once; the ten biggest clones make up approximately 0.37%. As regards this clone: Its specificity is not known. Other nucleotide sequences in the sample specify the same CDR3.

The sample was naive CD4+ T cells from PBMCs. The subset: CD45RA+ positively selected. V is TRBV5-1 and J is TRBJ1-2; TRBD1 agrees at 7 bases. The clonotype comes from a man in his late teens or twenties in good health. Some clones in this sample may be carry-over from other donors' samples. The CDR3 DNA reads TGCGCCAGCAGCTTAACGACAGGGAGCTATGGCTACACCTTC. Its protein product is CASSLTTGSYGYTF.